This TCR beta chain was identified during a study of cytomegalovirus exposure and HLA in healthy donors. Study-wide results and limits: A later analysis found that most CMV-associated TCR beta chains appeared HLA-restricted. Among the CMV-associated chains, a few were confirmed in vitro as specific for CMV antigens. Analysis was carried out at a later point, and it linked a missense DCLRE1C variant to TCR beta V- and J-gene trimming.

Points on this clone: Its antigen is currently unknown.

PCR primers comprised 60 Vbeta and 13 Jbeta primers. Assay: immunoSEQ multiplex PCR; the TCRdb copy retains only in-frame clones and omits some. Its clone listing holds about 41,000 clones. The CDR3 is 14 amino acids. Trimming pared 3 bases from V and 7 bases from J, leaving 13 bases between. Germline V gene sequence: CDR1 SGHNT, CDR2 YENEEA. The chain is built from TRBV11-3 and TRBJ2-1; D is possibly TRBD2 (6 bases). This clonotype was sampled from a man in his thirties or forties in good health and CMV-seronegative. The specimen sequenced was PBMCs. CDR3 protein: CASSLAEGGNEQFF. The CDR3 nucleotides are TGTGCCAGCAGCTTGGCGGAGGGTGGGAATGAGCAGTTCTTC. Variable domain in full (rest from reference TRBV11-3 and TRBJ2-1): EAGVVQSPRYKIIEKKQPVAFWCNPISGHNTLYWYLQNLGQGPELLIRYENEEAVDDSQLPKDRFSAERLKGVDSTLKIQPAELGDSAVYLCASSLAEGGNEQFFGPGTRLTVL.